What follows are 5 T cell receptor beta chains derived from one specimen sequenced in a study of beta chain features in type 1 diabetes. Points from the study as a whole: Shortening that was moderate but significant affected the TCRB CDR3s of Type 1 diabetes patients in all four CD4+ subsets.

Reverse transcribing all isolated RNA meant expressed TCRB transcripts were sequenced. Clones were sequenced by immunoSEQ multiplex PCR, and TCRdb holds only the in-frame ones, with some missing. The data hold around 250,000 clones, with around 24% observed a single time. These receptors' antigens are unknown. The material sequenced was naive CD4+ T cells from blood. Every receptor here comes from a woman in her 30s with type 1 diabetes.

The chain combines TRBV29-1 with TRBJ1-4; TRBD1 matches 8 bases. The germline CDR1 and CDR2 sequences are SQVTM and ANQGSEA. Trimming cost V 2 bases and J 7 bases; bases outside gene matches: 12. The CDR3 has 16 amino acids. The CDR3 nucleotides read TGCAGCGTTGAACCTGGAGCAGGGGGCGCAGGTGAAAAACTGTTTTTT. Its protein is CSVEPGAGGAGEKLFF.

The J gene is TRBJ2-5, the V gene TRBV7-3, with a weak D call TRBD1 (6 bases). The CDR3 has 13 amino acids. V was shortened by 3 bases and J by 4 bases, with 9 bases between the two germline ends. Germline assignment: CDR1 SGHTA and CDR2 FQGTGA. CDR3 region: CASSLGAGETQYF. The CDR3 nucleotides read TGTGCCAGCAGCTTGGGGGCCGGAGAGACCCAGTACTTC. Using reference TRBV7-3 and TRBJ2-5 for the parts outside the CDR3, the full variable domain is GAGVSQTPSNKVTEKGKYVELRCDPISGHTALYWYRQSLGQGPEFLIYFQGTGAADDSGLPNDRFFAVRPEGSVSTLKIQRTERGDSAVYLCASSLGAGETQYFGPGTRLLVL.

The chain employs TRBV5-1 and TRBJ2-1, with 9 bases that match TRBD1. Unmatched junction bases numbered 5, after V lost 2 bases and J lost 5 bases. Germline lookup yields CDR1 SGHRS and CDR2 YFSETQ. This CDR3 region has 15 residues. The CDR3 nucleotides read TGCGCCAGCAGCTTTATGACAGGGGGGGACAATGAGCAGTTCTTC. As protein: CASSFMTGGDNEQFF.

On this clone itself: In the same sample, other DNA sequences code for this CDR3. This chain connects TRBV7-2 to TRBJ1-2; 10 bases agree with TRBD1. With 3 bases clipped from V and 5 bases from J, the junction kept 0 bases outside the gene matches. The germline V gene has CDR1 SGHTA and CDR2 FQGNSA. The CDR3 loop spans 13 amino acids. Here the CDR3 DNA reads TGTGCCAGCAGCTTGGGACAGGGGTATGGCTACACCTTC. As protein: CASSLGQGYGYTF.

This chain links TRBV19 with TRBJ2-1, with 13 bases that match TRBD2. Per germline, CDR1 LNHDA and CDR2 SQIVND (reference sequence). The CDR3 is made up of 16 amino acids. The V and J ends lost 5 bases and 5 bases, in that order; junction bases with no gene match: 6. Here the CDR3 reads CASSLPGLAGHNEQFF. CDR3 in DNA: TGTGCCAGTAGTCTTCCGGGACTAGCGGGACACAATGAGCAGTTCTTC.